The rows below give T cell receptor beta chains drawn from one sample of a study of blood T cell repertoires in COVID-19. Sequencing used immunoSEQ multiplex PCR; TCRdb keeps in-frame clones, though not all of them. The sample carries some 150,000 clones, about 79% recorded once. Input material: peripheral blood. The origin of the receptors is a woman older than 75 with active or convalescent COVID-19. Both conserved end residues are part of each CDR3. The order of the fields is clone size, V gene, D gene, J gene, CDR3 DNA, CDR3 protein. D genes are given only for firm matches. Rows give clone size only sometimes, using once, few, many, or a class for an expanded clone.

.	TRBV6-5	TRBD1	TRBJ1-1	TGTGCCAGCATCCTACAGGGGGCGACTGAAGCTTTCTTT	CASILQGATEAFF
.	TRBV2	TRBD1	TRBJ1-2	TGTGCCAGCAGAGGACAGGGGGCCGTCTATGGCTACACCTTC	CASRGQGAVYGYTF
.	TRBV10-3	TRBD1	TRBJ1-1	TGTGCCATCAGTCCACAGGGACAGGGCCCGGCTTTCTTT	CAISPQGQGPAFF
.	TRBV13	TRBD1	TRBJ1-2	TGTGCCAGCAGCTTAGGTAGACAGGGGGCTCTCTATGGCTACACCTTC	CASSLGRQGALYGYTF
once	TRBV3-1/TRBV3-2	TRBD2	TRBJ2-5	TGTGCCAGCAGCCAAGTCCCTACGACTAGCGGGGGCGTTACCCAGTACTTC	CASSQVPTTSGGVTQYF
.	TRBV7-3	TRBD2	TRBJ2-6	TGTGCCAGCAGCTTGGCGGGAGCTGGGGCCAACGTCCTGACTTTC	CASSLAGAGANVLTF
.	TRBV18	.	TRBJ1-4	TGTGCCAGCTCCTCAAACATACAGGGCGTAGCGGAAAAACTGTTTTTT	CASSSNIQGVAEKLFF
.	TRBV29-1	TRBD1	TRBJ2-2	TGCAGCGTACAGGGGGAGAACACCGGGGAGCTGTTTTTT	CSVQGENTGELFF
.	TRBV30	.	TRBJ2-5	TGTGCCTGGAATAGCAAGTACCAAGAGGCCCAGTACTTC	CAWNSKYQEAQYF
.	TRBV10-3	TRBD1	TRBJ1-2	TGTGCCATCGGAACAGGGGCAGGGGCTAACTATGGCTACACCTTC	CAIGTGAGANYGYTF
few	TRBV13	.	TRBJ1-2	TGTGCCAGCAGCTCAGTGAGGTTAGCGTCTGGCTACACCTTC	CASSSVRLASGYTF
.	TRBV7-9	TRBD2	TRBJ2-7	TGTGCCAGCAGCGCCACTAGCGGGCCACCCTACGAGCAGTACTTC	CASSATSGPPYEQYF
.	TRBV5-1	TRBD2	TRBJ2-7	TGCGCCAGCAACCCGACGGGAGGGGTCGGGTATGCGCAGTACTTC	CASNPTGGVGYAQYF
.	TRBV24-1	TRBD1	TRBJ1-4	TGTGCCACCAGCTTGTCGGGGACAGGGGATGAAAAACTGTTTTTT	CATSLSGTGDEKLFF
few	TRBV2	.	TRBJ1-2	TGTGCCAGCAGCCCTACGGGTTTTGGCTACACCTTC	CASSPTGFGYTF
.	TRBV30	.	TRBJ2-7	TGTGCCTGGAGTGTGGGTACAGGTCGTCCCGAGCAGTACTTC	CAWSVGTGRPEQYF
.	TRBV18	.	TRBJ1-3	TGTGCCAGCTCCCCGACGGAGGGGCCTGGAAACACCATATATTTT	CASSPTEGPGNTIYF
.	TRBV25-1	TRBD1	TRBJ1-2	TGTGCCAGCAGCGGACAGGGAATGGGTTTAAGTGGCTACACCTTC	CASSGQGMGLSGYTF
.	TRBV18	.	TRBJ2-7	TGTGCCAGCTCGCCCCGGGTTTACGAGCAGTACTTC	CASSPRVYEQYF
.	TRBV27	TRBD1	TRBJ1-2	TGTGCCAGCAGTCGAAGCGGGACAGGGGTCGGCTACACCTTC	CASSRSGTGVGYTF
.	TRBV9	.	TRBJ1-5	TGTGCCAGCAGCGTGGGTCTAAGGGCAGGGGATCAGCCCCAGCATTTT	CASSVGLRAGDQPQHF
many	TRBV4-2	TRBD1	TRBJ2-7	TGTGCCAGCAGCCAAGATGCGACAGGGAACTACGAGCAGTACTTC	CASSQDATGNYEQYF
.	TRBV11-3	TRBD1	TRBJ2-3	TGTGCCAGCAGCTTTGGGCAGGGGGCAACAGATACGCAGTATTTT	CASSFGQGATDTQYF
.	TRBV7-7	TRBD2	TRBJ2-1	TGTGCTAGCAGCTTAGAGGGGACTAGCGGGGGGGCCCACAATGAGCAGTTCTTC	CASSLEGTSGGAHNEQFF
.	TRBV18	.	TRBJ1-1	TGTGCCAGCTCAATGGGGGCGCCCACTGAAGCTTTCTTT	CASSMGAPTEAFF
.	TRBV9	.	TRBJ2-1	TGTGCCAGCACTAGGGGGGGGAACTCCTACAATGAGCAGTTCTTC	CASTRGGNSYNEQFF
.	TRBV7-2	TRBD2	TRBJ2-7	TGTGCCAGCAGCTTAAGAACTAGCGGAGCCTACGAGCAGTACTTC	CASSLRTSGAYEQYF
.	TRBV2	TRBD1	TRBJ2-3	TGTGCCAGCAGTTACAGGGGGCGCACAGATACGCAGTATTTT	CASSYRGRTDTQYF
.	TRBV6-6	.	TRBJ1-4	TGTGCCAGCACGATAGACAGTGCAACTAATGAAAAACTGTTTTTT	CASTIDSATNEKLFF
.	TRBV19	TRBD1	TRBJ1-2	TGTGCCAGTATCAACAGGGGGCGCAGGAACTATGGCTACACCTTC	CASINRGRRNYGYTF
.	TRBV6-2/TRBV6-3	.	TRBJ1-5	TGTGCCAGCAGTTACTCCACAGGCCAACCGTTTCATCAGCCCCAGCATTTT	CASSYSTGQPFHQPQHF
.	TRBV12-3/TRBV12-4	TRBD1	TRBJ1-1	TGTGCCAGCAGTCTGGGGACAGGGAGGGCTTTCTTT	CASSLGTGRAFF
many	TRBV27	.	TRBJ1-1	TGTGCCAGCAAAACAAGACAAAACACTGAAGCTTTCTTT	CASKTRQNTEAFF
.	TRBV29-1	TRBD1	TRBJ1-1	TGCAGCGGTTGGGACAGTATCACTGAAGCTTTCTTT	CSGWDSITEAFF
.	TRBV28	TRBD1	TRBJ1-6	TGTGCCAGCAGCGGGACAGGGTTTGGCCTCCACTTT	CASSGTGFGLHF
few	TRBV7-3	.	TRBJ2-5	TGTGCCAGCGCCAAAGGGGGGGCCGGAGAGACCCAGTACTTC	CASAKGGAGETQYF
.	TRBV18	.	TRBJ2-7	TGTGCCAGCTCACCACAGGGGGTTATCTCCTACGAGCAGTACTTC	CASSPQGVISYEQYF
.	TRBV4-3	.	TRBJ1-2	TGCGCCAGCAGCCAAGATCTTGCTCCGGGATGGCGTAACTATGGCTACACCTTC	CASSQDLAPGWRNYGYTF
.	TRBV9	.	TRBJ2-7	TGTGCCAGCAGCGCTAACGCGGCCCAGCAGTACTTC	CASSANAAQQYF
.	TRBV6-6	TRBD1	TRBJ1-5	TGTGCCAGCAGTTACTCACCAGGGGGCATGAATCAGCCCCAGCATTTT	CASSYSPGGMNQPQHF
.	TRBV5-1	TRBD2	TRBJ2-1	TGCGCCAGCAGTAACGGATGGGGGACTACCTACAATGAGCAGTTCTTC	CASSNGWGTTYNEQFF
.	TRBV7-9	TRBD1	TRBJ1-1	TGTGCCAGCAGCTTAGCCGCGACAGGGAAAACTGAAGCTTTCTTT	CASSLAATGKTEAFF
.	TRBV9	.	TRBJ1-2	TGTGCCAGCAGCGTAGGGTCGACAGCCGGATCCGGCTACACCTTC	CASSVGSTAGSGYTF
.	TRBV27	TRBD1	TRBJ1-2	TGTGCCAGCAGCCCGACAGGGGGCTATGGCTACACCTTC	CASSPTGGYGYTF
.	TRBV5-6	TRBD1	TRBJ1-2	TGTGCCAGCAGTCGTCCCCGGGACAGGGTCGTATATGGCTACACCTTC	CASSRPRDRVVYGYTF
.	TRBV5-4	TRBD1	TRBJ2-2	TGTGCCAGCAGCTGGACAGGGGCCAAGGCCGGGGAGCTGTTTTTT	CASSWTGAKAGELFF
.	TRBV24-1	TRBD2	TRBJ2-3	TGTGCCACCAGTGATCCTACCCCTAGCGGGGGGACAGATACGCAGTATTTT	CATSDPTPSGGTDTQYF
once	TRBV3-1/TRBV3-2	.	TRBJ1-6	TGTGCCACTCGGGGGAGCGGTAGCGGATCACCCCTCCACTTT	CATRGSGSGSPLHF
.	TRBV7-9	.	TRBJ1-1	TGTGCCAGCAGCTTATCTGGGAGAGGGACTGAAGCTTTCTTT	CASSLSGRGTEAFF
.	TRBV4-1	TRBD1	TRBJ1-2	TGCGCCAGCAGCCGTCGGGACAGGGACTATGGCTACACCTTC	CASSRRDRDYGYTF
.	TRBV6-6	TRBD1	TRBJ2-2	TGTGCCAGCAGCCGGGACAGAGCGACGAACACCGGGGAGCTGTTTTTT	CASSRDRATNTGELFF
.	TRBV19	.	TRBJ1-2	TGTGCCAGTAGTAGCGCTTCGACAGCCCGTGGGGGCTACACCTTC	CASSSASTARGGYTF
once	TRBV4-1	TRBD1	TRBJ1-6	TGCGCCAGCAGCCAAAAAAGGGACAGGGGAGGTTCACCCCTCCACTTT	CASSQKRDRGGSPLHF
.	TRBV6-2/TRBV6-3	.	TRBJ1-2	TGTGCCAGCAGCGAGCGCACGGGCGGCAGGGTTGGCTACACCTTC	CASSERTGGRVGYTF
.	TRBV5-1	TRBD2	TRBJ2-3	TGCGCCAGCAGGGATACAGCGGGGGGGCCGATTGGGACGCAGTATTTT	CASRDTAGGPIGTQYF
.	TRBV5-4	.	TRBJ1-2	TGTGCCAGCAGCTCTCAGGGACAAAACTATGGCTACACCTTC	CASSSQGQNYGYTF
.	TRBV28	.	TRBJ2-5	TGTGCCAGCAGTCCCGGTAGTTGGAGCCAAGAGACCCAGTACTTC	CASSPGSWSQETQYF
.	TRBV28	.	TRBJ1-2	TGTGCCAGCAGGGGAGGGACACTATCTAACTATGGCTACACCTTC	CASRGGTLSNYGYTF